This entry is about one T cell receptor beta chain. The data belong to a study of T cell responses to AZD1222 COVID-19 vaccine. TCRdb's copy holds only in-frame clones and misses some; the assay was immunoSEQ multiplex PCR. The sample lists some 100,000 clones; about 86% were seen once. CDR1 is LGHDT and CDR2 is YNNKEL in the germline V gene (reference sequence). V trimming: 1 base; J trimming: 1 base; junction bases outside the gene matches: 12. The CDR3 runs to 19 residues. Specimen: peripheral blood, collected on day 0 of AZD1222 vaccination. The receptor was derived from an adult in good health. The chain links TRBV3-1 (or the pseudogene TRBV3-2) to TRBJ2-4, with 8 bases lining up with TRBD2. DNA of the CDR3: TGTGCCAGCAGCCAAGTACCGGGAGGGCCCAACCCTGCCAAAAACATTCAGTACTTC. Protein product: CASSQVPGGPNPAKNIQYF.